Below are 31 T cell receptor beta chains sequenced from a single sample in a study of control samples from healthy donors and cancer patients. TCRdb keeps only in-frame clones here, not all; method: immunoSEQ multiplex PCR. The profile shows 63,000 or so clones, nearly 85% of them singletons. Specimen: blood. The receptor set was obtained from a man over 45 in good health.

J is TRBJ1-5 and V is TRBV7-9; D is unresolved. The CDR3 loop spans 14 amino acids. Germline values: CDR1 SEHNR, CDR2 FQNEAQ (reference sequence). V lost 3 bases and J 0 bases, leaving 6 bases between the germline ends. The DNA of the CDR3 is TGTGCCAGCAGCTTGGAGGGTAGCAATCAGCCCCAGCATTTT. Its translation is CASSLEGSNQPQHF.

The genes are TRBV6-5 and TRBJ2-7; 7 positions agree with TRBD1. The CDR3 runs 15 residues. Unmatched junction bases numbered 8, after V lost 5 bases and J lost 1 base. Germline V gene lookup returns CDR1 MNHEY and CDR2 SVGAGI. CDR3 protein: CASSTPVTGSYEQYF. The CDR3 DNA sequence: TGTGCCAGCAGTACCCCCGTGACAGGGTCCTACGAGCAGTACTTC.

J is TRBJ1-2 and V is TRBV7-6; 8 nucleotides match TRBD1. Looked up from germline, CDR1 is SGHVS and CDR2 is FNYEAQ. Trimming cost V 4 bases and J 7 bases; bases outside gene matches: 5. The CDR3 totals 13 residues. Written as DNA, the CDR3 is TGTGCCAGCAGCTCAGACAGGGGATCTGGCTACACCTTC. Its translation: CASSSDRGSGYTF.

J is TRBJ2-2 and V is TRBV27, with D uncertain. Between the trimmed V and J ends, which lost 7 bases and 4 bases, there was a span of 16 bases. CDR3 length equals 15 residues. Germline V gene lookup returns CDR1 MNHEY and CDR2 SMNVEV (reference sequence). The CDR3 DNA is TGTGCCAGCAATTTGTTCAGAGTCGGCACCGGGGAGCTGTTTTTT. Protein product: CASNLFRVGTGELFF.

The chain uses TRBV3-1 (or the pseudogene TRBV3-2) and TRBJ1-4, with TRBD1 identical over 7 bases. Trimming took 1 base from V and 0 from J; bases not matched to a gene: 8. CDR3 length: 18 residues. Germline assignment: CDR1 LGHDT and CDR2 YNNKEL (reference sequence). Written as DNA, the CDR3 is TGTGCCAGCAGCCAAGGTAAGGAGGGGACAGCAACTAATGAAAAACTGTTTTTT. This sequence encodes CASSQGKEGTATNEKLFF.

The chain is built from TRBV10-2 and TRBJ2-3, with D unclear. Deletions cut 2 bases from V and 6 bases from J, with 3 bases between. Germline values: CDR1 WSHSY, CDR2 SAAADI. There are 11 residues in the CDR3. In nucleotides, the CDR3 is TGCGCCAGCAGTGAGAGGGATACGCAGTATTTT. This gives the protein CASSERDTQYF.

J is TRBJ1-1 and V is TRBV5-5, with D perhaps TRBD1 (6 bases). CDR3 length: 14 residues. V lost 4 bases and J lost 6, with 16 bases in between. In germline, CDR1 is SGHKS, CDR2 YYEKEE (reference sequence). As DNA, the CDR3 is TGTGCCAGCAGCACAGTACAGGGAGGGCCTGAAGCTTTCTTT. It translates to CASSTVQGGPEAFF.

V is TRBV5-6 and J is TRBJ1-1, with D uncertain. Trimming cost V 6 bases and J 1 base, with 7 bases left between them. There are 12 residues in the CDR3. Germline V gives CDR1 SGHDT, CDR2 YYEEEE. The CDR3 reads CASMLENTEAFF. The CDR3 DNA is TGTGCCAGCATGCTAGAGAACACTGAAGCTTTCTTT.

The chain is built from TRBV21-1 and TRBJ2-3; TRBD1 is taken as the D call from the table, unchecked against the DNA. TRBV21-1 is assigned pseudogene status. CDR3 size: 16 residues. CDR3 in amino acids: CASSKYRGKGTDTQYF. The CDR3 DNA follows: TGTGCCAGCAGCAAATACAGGGGGAAGGGTACAGATACGCAGTATTTT.

The chain carries TRBV27 and TRBJ2-5; 9 bases match TRBD2. Losses at the gene ends were 6 bases for V and 5 bases for J; bases not matched to a gene: 4. This CDR3 is 13 amino acids long. Germline lookup yields CDR1 MNHEY and CDR2 SMNVEV (reference sequence). CDR3 nucleotide sequence: TGTGCCAGCAGCAGCGGGGGGATTGAGACCCAGTACTTC. Translation: CASSSGGIETQYF.

V and J are TRBV5-6 and TRBJ1-3; tentative D call: TRBD1 (5 bases). Between the trimmed V and J ends, which lost 3 bases and 1 base, there was a span of 11 bases. The CDR3 runs to 15 residues. Germline lookup yields CDR1 SGHDT and CDR2 YYEEEE. This CDR3 is CASSSPTASGNTIYF. As DNA, the CDR3 is TGTGCCAGCAGCTCTCCGACAGCTTCTGGAAACACCATATATTTT.

The V call is TRBV30, the J call TRBJ1-2; D uncertain. The V end lost 1 base, the J end lost 1 base, and 13 bases lay between the germline ends. CDR3 length: 15 amino acids. Germline V CDR1 and CDR2: GTSNPN, SVGIG (reference sequence). DNA of the CDR3: TGTGCCTGGAGTGCTTGGATGACCCATAACTATGGCTACACCTTC. Amino acids: CAWSAWMTHNYGYTF.

This clone was observed a few times. The chain carries TRBV7-2 and TRBJ1-2; D not certain. Per germline, CDR1 SGHTA and CDR2 FQGNSA. This CDR3 has 15 residues. Deletions cut 1 base from V and 4 bases from J, with 13 bases between. DNA of the CDR3: TGTGCCAGCAGCTTAGGAGCTGGAGGAGGCTATGGCTACACCTTC. Translating it yields CASSLGAGGGYGYTF.

The count of this clone is one. The chain is built from TRBV7-3 and TRBJ2-1; 9 bases line up with TRBD2. The CDR3 is 17 amino acids. CDR1 SGHTA and CDR2 FQGTGA come from the germline V gene. Trimming cost V 0 bases and J 7 bases; bases outside gene matches: 10. The CDR3 here is CASSLTSGGSGWNEQFF. CDR3 in DNA: TGTGCCAGCAGCTTAACTAGCGGGGGTTCGGGTTGGAATGAGCAGTTCTTC.

The chain has TRBV4-1 and TRBJ2-7; 11 nucleotides match TRBD2. The trim removed 2 bases at V and 7 bases at J, leaving 7 bases unmatched. The CDR3 has 15 residues. CDR1 and CDR2 from the germline V gene are MGHRA and YSYEKL. As DNA, the CDR3 is TGCGCCAGCAGCCAACTAGCGGGAGGAACTCGGGAGCAGTACTTC. Translating gives CASSQLAGGTREQYF.

This clone turned up a few times. The chain uses TRBV7-9 and TRBJ2-7; no clear D. CDR1 and CDR2 (germline): SEHNR, FQNEAQ (reference sequence). CDR3 length: 11 residues. The V end was cut by 0 bases, the J end by 6 bases, with 3 bases between. CDR3 in DNA: TGTGCCAGCAGCTTAGCGCTCGAGCAGTACTTC. Its translation is CASSLALEQYF.

The chain joins TRBV4-2 to TRBJ2-1; 10 bases line up with TRBD1. J gave up 7 bases and V 1 base, and 7 bases lay outside the gene matches. The CDR3 is 16 amino acids. The germline CDR1 and CDR2 sequences are LGHNA and YNFKEQ. The CDR3 DNA follows: TGTGCCAGCAGCCAAGTTGGGGGACAGGGGAAGAATGAGCAGTTCTTC. It yields the protein CASSQVGGQGKNEQFF.

In DNA form, the CDR3 reads TGTGCCAGCAGCGTAGCTGCTAGCGGGAACACAGATACGCAGTATTTT. As protein: CASSVAASGNTDTQYF. The genes are TRBV9 and TRBJ2-3; TRBD2 agrees at 9 bases. Germline-derived CDR1 and CDR2 are SGDLS and YYNGEE. J was trimmed by 2 bases and V by 0 bases; bases with no gene match: 4. The CDR3 is 16 amino acids.

This chain joins TRBV7-9 and TRBJ1-2, with D perhaps matching TRBD1 (6 bases). Looked up from germline, CDR1 is SEHNR and CDR2 is FQNEAQ (reference sequence). The CDR3 sequence is 13 residues long. Trimming removed 7 bases at V and 4 bases at J, with 13 bases between. Here the CDR3 DNA reads TGTGCCAGCACCGGGGGGGCGGGCTATGGCTACACCTTC. It translates to CASTGGAGYGYTF.

A note on this clone: One junction end disagrees with the germline gene, perhaps due to a read error. This sequence joins TRBV7-7 and TRBJ2-3, with 9 bases fitting TRBD2. Germline V gene lookup returns CDR1 SSHAT and CDR2 FNYEAQ (reference sequence). This CDR3 contains 15 residues. The CDR3 spells CASSSLAGETDTQYF. The CDR3 DNA reads as TGTGCTAGCAGCTCCTTAGCGGGAGAGACAGATACGCAGTATTTT.

In nucleotides, the CDR3 is TGTGCCAGCAGCTTAATTAGCGGGGTGGACACCGGGGAGCTGTTTTTT. Protein sequence: CASSLISGVDTGELFF. V usage is TRBV5-4 and J usage is TRBJ2-2; TRBD2 matches 8 bases. This CDR3 has 16 amino acids. The V gene end was trimmed by 2 bases and the J gene end by 3 bases; junction bases not matched to a gene: 6. Per germline, CDR1 SGHNT and CDR2 YYREEE (reference sequence).

The chain joins TRBV9 to TRBJ2-7; 12 bases line up with TRBD2. J gave up 7 bases and V 0 bases, and 5 bases lay outside the gene matches. The germline V gene encodes CDR1 SGDLS and CDR2 YYNGEE. The CDR3 extends over 15 amino acids. CDR3 loop: CASSVVASGRAEQYF. DNA for the CDR3: TGTGCCAGCAGCGTAGTGGCTAGCGGGAGGGCGGAGCAGTACTTC.

The chain links TRBV19 to TRBJ2-2; a weak D match, TRBD1 (5 bases). CDR1 and CDR2 from the germline V gene are LNHDA and SQIVND (reference sequence). The CDR3 contains 14 residues. With 1 base removed from V and 2 bases from J, the gap between germline ends came to 5 bases. The CDR3 nucleotides are TGTGCCAGTAGTATAGGGACAAACACCGGGGAGCTGTTTTTT. Translated, it gives CASSIGTNTGELFF.

This sequence joins TRBV2 and TRBJ2-3; 8 bases are a match to TRBD1. The CDR3 contains 13 residues. Germline values: CDR1 SNHLY, CDR2 FYNNEI. The J segment lost 3 bases and the V segment lost 6 bases, leaving 2 bases of the junction unmatched. In nucleotides, the CDR3 is TGTGCCAGCAGAAGGACAGGGACAGATACGCAGTATTTT. This codes for CASRRTGTDTQYF.

Written as DNA, the CDR3 is TGTGCCAGCAGCCCCCCGGGACAGGATCCCGTCAGGTCCAAAAACATTCAGTACTTC. This sequence encodes CASSPPGQDPVRSKNIQYF. The chain uses TRBV14 and TRBJ2-4; 8 positions agree with TRBD1. The CDR3 runs 19 residues. V was pared by 4 bases and J by 2 bases, with 16 bases of the junction left unmatched. In germline, CDR1 is SGHDN, CDR2 FVKESK.

V gene TRBV11-2 combines with J gene TRBJ2-7; tentatively, D is TRBD1 (5 bases). The CDR3 runs 13 residues. Trimming shortened V by 3 bases and J by 4 bases, and 10 bases separated the two germline ends. Germline V gene lookup returns CDR1 SGHAT and CDR2 FQNNGV. The CDR3 sequence: CASSFSRVYEQYF. CDR3 nucleotides: TGTGCCAGCAGCTTCTCCAGGGTTTACGAGCAGTACTTC.

V is TRBV5-1 and J is TRBJ1-2; 7 bases are a match to TRBD1. Germline assignment: CDR1 SGHRS and CDR2 YFSETQ. CDR3 length equals 13 residues. The ends lost 6 bases at V and 3 bases at J; junction bases unmatched: 5. CDR3 coding DNA: TGCGCCAGCAACGAAGGGGGCGACTATGGCTACACCTTC. Protein sequence: CASNEGGDYGYTF.

V usage is TRBV15 and J usage is TRBJ2-3; 8 bases align to TRBD1. Germline values: CDR1 LNHNV, CDR2 YYDKDF (reference sequence). The CDR3 covers 15 residues. J lost 1 base, V lost 8 bases, and 8 bases had no gene match. For the CDR3, the DNA is TGTGCCACCTGCCGTCAGACAGGGGGCACAGATACGCAGTATTTT. Translated: CATCRQTGGTDTQYF.

The chain employs TRBV5-4 and TRBJ2-2, with 9 bases lining up with TRBD1. The germline CDR1 and CDR2 sequences are SGHNT and YYREEE (reference sequence). Germline trimming cut 4 bases from V and 4 bases from J; bases unmatched to any gene: 5. The CDR3 covers 15 residues. The CDR3 spells CASSQQGALTGELFF. CDR3 bases: TGTGCCAGCAGCCAACAGGGGGCCCTCACCGGGGAGCTGTTTTTT.

The rearrangement links TRBV6-5 to TRBJ2-7; a weak D match, TRBD2 (6 bases). V was cut by 6 bases and J by 1 base, with 13 bases left in between. The CDR3 length is 14 residues. The V gene's germline CDR1 is MNHEY and CDR2 SVGAGI. The CDR3 protein is CASREGGGSYEQYF. In DNA form, the CDR3 reads TGTGCCAGCAGGGAGGGTGGGGGGTCCTACGAGCAGTACTTC.

This clone was seen only a few times. Here the CDR3 reads CASSDRSGVQYF. The DNA of the CDR3 is TGTGCCAGCAGCGACCGCTCAGGGGTGCAGTACTTC. The V gene is TRBV9, the J gene TRBJ2-7, with D possibly being TRBD1 (6 bases). The CDR3 extends over 12 amino acids. The germline V and J ends were trimmed by 3 bases and 9 bases, with 13 bases remaining between them. Looked up from germline, CDR1 is SGDLS and CDR2 is YYNGEE. The full variable domain, its missing parts supplied by reference TRBV9 and TRBJ2-7, is DSGVTQTPKHLITATGQRVTLRCSPRSGDLSVYWYQQSLDQGLQFLIQYYNGEERAKGNILERFSAQQFPDLHSELNLSSLELGDSALYFCASSDRSGVQYFGPGTRLTVT.